The 18 T cell receptor beta chains below all came from one sample that was sequenced in a study of T cells after somatic rescue of genetic block. Repertoires were generated with immunoSEQ multiplex PCR, while TCRdb's copy carries only in-frame clones and drops some. The data contain about 88,000 clones, just under 90% of them singletons. The specimen sequenced was peripheral blood mononuclear cells (PBMCs). The receptors were gathered from a woman younger than 30.

The V gene is TRBV5-6, the J gene TRBJ1-1, with 7 bases fitting TRBD1. Trimming took 4 bases from V and 2 from J; bases not matched to a gene: 8. In germline, CDR1 is SGHDT, CDR2 YYEEEE. The CDR3 has 15 residues. The DNA for the CDR3 is TGTGCCAGCAGCACAGGACAGGCGACAAACACTGAAGCTTTCTTT. Its translation: CASSTGQATNTEAFF.

This chain links TRBV5-1 with TRBJ2-1, with TRBD2 identical over 11 bases. This CDR3 comprises 14 residues. Trimming took 4 bases from V and 6 from J; bases not matched to a gene: 3. Germline V CDR1 and CDR2: SGHRS, YFSETQ. CDR3 DNA: TGCGCCAGCAGCCTCGGGACTAGCGGCAATGAGCAGTTCTTC. It codes for CASSLGTSGNEQFF.

This chain connects TRBV5-6 to TRBJ2-7; D not certain. The CDR3 length is 12 residues. Trimming removed 3 bases at V and 2 bases at J, with 6 bases between. Per germline, CDR1 SGHDT and CDR2 YYEEEE. DNA of the CDR3: TGTGCCAGCAGCTCGACCACCTACGAGCAGTACTTC. This codes for CASSSTTYEQYF.

The V call is TRBV6-1, the J call TRBJ1-2, with 9 bases fitting TRBD1. The V segment lost 6 bases and the J segment 5 bases; nucleotides outside the gene matches: 7. CDR1 MNHNS and CDR2 SASEGT come from the germline V gene. CDR3 length: 14 residues. The CDR3 here is CASRGTGTWYGYTF. DNA of the CDR3: TGTGCCAGCAGGGGGACAGGGACCTGGTATGGCTACACCTTC.

This clone is a singleton in its sample. The chain carries TRBV5-1 and TRBJ2-1, with 7 bases lining up with TRBD1. Germline V gene data show CDR1 as SGHRS and CDR2 as YFSETQ. The J segment lost 8 bases and the V segment lost 6 bases, leaving 14 bases of the junction unmatched. This CDR3 spans 15 amino acids. CDR3 region: CASTRQGFKEDEQFF. CDR3 sequence (DNA): TGCGCCAGCACCAGACAGGGTTTTAAAGAAGATGAGCAGTTCTTC.

This chain joins TRBV28 and TRBJ2-1; 10 positions agree with TRBD2. CDR1 and CDR2 (germline): MDHEN, SYDVKM. The junction had 8 bases not matched to a gene; V was cut back by 4 bases and J by 8 bases. The CDR3 is made up of 15 amino acids. DNA of the CDR3: TGTGCCAGCAGTTCAAAGCGGGAGGGTCCCCATGAGCAGTTCTTC. It translates to CASSSKREGPHEQFF.

The CDR3 DNA reads TGTGCCAGCAGCGTAGCTCAGGAGGGCACTGAAGCTTTCTTT. It encodes CASSVAQEGTEAFF. The chain joins TRBV9 to TRBJ1-1; unclear D gene. V gave up 0 bases and J gave up 4 bases, with 10 bases separating them. In germline, CDR1 is SGDLS, CDR2 YYNGEE. The CDR3 extends over 14 amino acids.

The CDR3 loop reads CASSLGRGVYEQYF. In DNA form, the CDR3 reads TGTGCCAGCAGTTTAGGACGGGGGGTCTACGAGCAGTACTTC. The chain joins TRBV27 to TRBJ2-7; 7 bases fit TRBD2. CDR1 MNHEY and CDR2 SMNVEV come from the germline V gene (reference sequence). Unmatched junction bases numbered 4, after V lost 2 bases and J lost 3 bases. The CDR3 has 14 amino acids.

This chain connects TRBV2 to TRBJ2-7; TRBD2 matches 10 bases. CDR3 size: 14 residues. J was trimmed by 6 bases and V by 6 bases; bases with no gene match: 8. The germline gives CDR1 SNHLY, CDR2 FYNNEI. Here the CDR3 reads CASSASSGRSEQYF. In DNA, the CDR3 is TGTGCCAGCAGCGCCTCTAGCGGGAGAAGCGAGCAGTACTTC. Complete variable domain (other parts from reference TRBV2 and TRBJ2-7): EPEVTQTPSHQVTQMGQEVILRCVPISNHLYFYWYRQILGQKVEFLVSFYNNEISEKSEIFDDQFSVERPDGSNFTLKIRSTKLEDSAMYFCASSASSGRSEQYFGPGTRLTVT.

The rearrangement uses TRBV2 and TRBJ2-5; TRBD2 matches 8 bases. Germline V gives CDR1 SNHLY, CDR2 FYNNEI. J was trimmed by 9 bases and V by 5 bases; bases with no gene match: 2. The CDR3 is made up of 11 amino acids. The CDR3 coding sequence is TGTGCCAGCAGTCAACTAGCGGCCCAGTACTTC. Residues: CASSQLAAQYF.

The chain's CDR3 is CASSLGTGPGNTIYF. As DNA, the CDR3 is TGTGCCAGCAGCTTGGGGACAGGGCCCGGAAACACCATATATTTT. The chain couples TRBV5-5 to TRBJ1-3, with 8 nucleotides matching TRBD1. V shed 0 bases and J 4 bases; nucleotides not matched to a gene: 3. CDR3 length: 15 residues. CDR1 and CDR2 from the germline V gene are SGHKS and YYEKEE (reference sequence).

This rearrangement joins TRBV14 to TRBJ2-3; D remains ambiguous. Germline V lookup: CDR1 SGHDN, CDR2 FVKESK. The CDR3 is 16 amino acids. Trimming took 0 bases from V and 4 from J, leaving 14 bases between them. The DNA for the CDR3 is TGTGCCAGCAGCCAAGAATATCTGGGAATCGCAGATACGCAGTATTTT. Protein product: CASSQEYLGIADTQYF.

V usage is TRBV5-4 and J usage is TRBJ1-2; a possible D gene is TRBD1 (5 bases). This CDR3 is 15 amino acids long. V shed 4 bases and J shed 4 bases, with 17 bases lying between them. The germline CDR1 and CDR2 sequences are SGHNT and YYREEE (reference sequence). CDR3 loop: CASSPLGGVIYGYTF. As DNA, the CDR3 is TGTGCCAGCAGCCCTCTTGGAGGGGTTATCTATGGCTACACCTTC.

The chain links TRBV28 to TRBJ1-2; D ambiguous. There are 12 residues in the CDR3. CDR1 MDHEN and CDR2 SYDVKM come from the germline V gene. Trimming cost V 1 base and J 4 bases, with 4 bases left between them. The CDR3 region is CASSLSSYGYTF. Here the CDR3 DNA reads TGTGCCAGCAGTTTATCCAGCTATGGCTACACCTTC.

The gene calls are TRBV2 and TRBJ1-5; 8 nucleotides line up with TRBD1. The CDR3 is 14 amino acids. V was pared by 6 bases and J by 6 bases, with 7 bases of the junction left unmatched. The germline V gene encodes CDR1 SNHLY and CDR2 FYNNEI. The CDR3, as DNA: TGTGCCAGCAGCGCGGACAGGGTGGGTCAGCCCCAGCATTTT. It translates to CASSADRVGQPQHF.

V and J are TRBV28 and TRBJ1-2, with a tentative D call TRBD1 (5 bases). This CDR3 is 17 amino acids long. V was shortened by 2 bases and J by 3 bases, with 19 bases between the two germline ends. Per the germline V gene, CDR1 is MDHEN and CDR2 is SYDVKM. The CDR3 DNA reads as TGTGCCAGCAGTTTAGGGGCTCCGGGTCTCGAAGACTATGGCTACACCTTC. Translating it yields CASSLGAPGLEDYGYTF.

The rearrangement links TRBV18 to TRBJ2-7, with 7 bases lining up with TRBD1. CDR3 length equals 16 residues. Germline V gene lookup returns CDR1 KGHSH and CDR2 LQKENI. The junction had 9 bases not matched to a gene; V was cut back by 2 bases and J by 2 bases. DNA of the CDR3: TGTGCCAGCTCACCAATTCCGGGACAGCGGACCTACGAGCAGTACTTC. It yields the protein CASSPIPGQRTYEQYF.

The chain couples TRBV19 to TRBJ2-1; possibly TRBD1 for D (6 bases). CDR3 size: 15 residues. Trimming left V 7 bases short and J 0 bases short, with 13 bases between. The germline V gene has CDR1 LNHDA and CDR2 SQIVND (reference sequence). Here the CDR3 DNA reads TGTGCCAGTACCTCAGACAGGAGCTCCTACAATGAGCAGTTCTTC. This gives the protein CASTSDRSSYNEQFF.